One and the same sample provided the 22 T cell receptor beta chains below, sequenced in a study of T cells in women clearing cervical HPV infection (dated by TCRdb to 2017 to 2018). Library prep was done by the immunoSEQ multiplex PCR assay. TCRdb carries this immuneACCESS record with in-frame sequences only. Its versions omit some clonotypes, under half of them owing to an unresolved V gene in the studies checked, with the rest unexplained. The sample's clone listing holds roughly 13,000 clones. Jointly, the top ten make up 6% to 9% of the sample. The specimen sequenced was blood buffy coat. The source of these receptors is a woman between 18 and 75 years old with a cervical HPV16 infection that either progressed to CIN3+ or cleared (not recorded which).

About this clone itself: The observed sequence ends 3 residues before the CDR3 terminus, with the missing tail filled in from the germline J gene. The chain employs TRBV5-1 and TRBJ1-1, with no clear D. The V end was cut by 2 bases, the J end by 0 bases, with 14 bases between. This CDR3 has 16 amino acids. Looked up from germline, CDR1 is SGHRS and CDR2 is YFSETQ. The sequenced CDR3 bases are TGCGCCAGCAGCTTCGGGGTACAGATCTTGAACACTGAA. It is translated as CASSFGVQILNTE. The full-length CDR3 reads as CASSFGVQILNTEAFF. Full variable domain (remainder filled in from reference TRBV5-1 and TRBJ1-1): KAGVTQTPRYLIKTRGQQVTLSCSPISGHRSVSWYQQTPGQGLQFLFEYFSETQRNKGNFPGRFSGRQFSNSRSEMNVSTLELGDSALYLCASSFGVQILNTEAFFGQGTRLTVV.

About this clone itself: The read halts 3 residues ahead of the CDR3 end, with the missing end drawn from the germline J gene. This rearrangement joins TRBV19 to TRBJ1-1, with D perhaps matching TRBD1 (6 bases). V was cut by 10 bases and J by 3 bases, with 12 bases left in between. The CDR3 length is 12 residues. CDR1 and CDR2 from the germline V gene are LNHDA and SQIVND (reference sequence). The sequenced part of the CDR3 DNA is TGTGCCACCCAGACAGGTCACACTGAA. Encoded protein: CATQTGHTE. The full CDR3 protein reads CATQTGHTEAFF.

Points on this clone: The DNA ends 3 residues before the CDR3 does, and the rest of the CDR3 is filled in from the germline J gene. V is TRBV4-1 and J is TRBJ1-4; 11 bases are shared with TRBD1. The V segment lost 4 bases and the J segment 8 bases; nucleotides outside the gene matches: 9. This CDR3 has 16 residues. Germline CDR1 reads MGHRA; CDR2 reads YSYEKL. CDR3 DNA (partial): TGCGCCAGCAGCCCAGGGGGACAGGGGGTTAGAGAAAAA. This codes for CASSPGGQGVREK. The full CDR3 protein is CASSPGGQGVREKLFF.

Comments on this clone: The read finishes 3 residues shy of the CDR3 end, and the germline J gene is used to complete it. The gene calls are TRBV7-7 and TRBJ2-7; no reliable D call. The CDR3 has 14 residues. In germline, CDR1 is SSHAT, CDR2 FNYEAQ (reference sequence). Trimming cost V 5 bases and J 1 base, with 12 bases left between them. CDR3 DNA (partial): TGTGCCAGCAGCCCGTCACCTAGGTCCTACGAG. Encoded protein: CASSPSPRSYE. From start to end, the CDR3 is CASSPSPRSYEQYF.

On this clone: The read ends 3 residues early relative to the CDR3; the germline J gene fills the gap. The chain uses TRBV11-2 and TRBJ2-3; D call uncertain. The CDR3 contains 14 residues. In germline, CDR1 is SGHAT, CDR2 FQNNGV. CDR3 DNA (partial): TGTGCCAGCAGCTTAGATTACAGTAAAGAGACG. It encodes CASSLDYSKET. The CDR3, in full, reads CASSLDYSKETQYF.

Note on this clone: The CDR3 goes on 3 residues after the read ends, and that part is filled in from the germline J gene. The V call is TRBV7-9, the J call TRBJ2-5; a possible D gene is TRBD1 (5 bases). Germline V CDR1 and CDR2: SEHNR, FQNEAQ (reference sequence). Trimming shortened V by 5 bases and J by 5 bases, and 18 bases separated the two germline ends. The CDR3 extends over 15 amino acids. CDR3 sequence: CASSTNADTRETQYF. The part of the CDR3 DNA that was read is TGTGCCAGCAGCACCAATGCGGACACCCGGGAGACC.

Details on this clone: From the germline J gene comes the end of the CDR3, since the read stops 3 residues before it. The rearrangement links TRBV6-2 or TRBV6-3 to TRBJ2-7; weak D call: TRBD2 (6 bases). V gave up 10 bases and J gave up 1 base, with 20 bases separating them. The germline V gene encodes CDR1 MNHEY and CDR2 SVGEGT. The CDR3 is 15 residues long. The DNA read from the CDR3 is TGTGCCACGCGGGGTAGCGAGGTACTATCCTACGAG. Protein sequence: CATRGSEVLSYE. The full CDR3 reads CATRGSEVLSYEQYF.

Comment on this clone: The sequenced fragment ends 3 residues before the CDR3 boundary, so the rest is inferred from the germline J gene. The chain is built from TRBV6-2 or TRBV6-3 and TRBJ2-5, with 10 positions matching TRBD1. J gave up 7 bases and V 2 bases, and 7 bases lay outside the gene matches. There are 15 residues in the CDR3. Germline V gene lookup returns CDR1 MNHEY and CDR2 SVGEGT. The CDR3 sequence: CASSYGWGTGATQYF. The part of the CDR3 DNA that was read is TGTGCCAGCAGTTACGGGTGGGGGACAGGGGCGACC.

Remarks on this clone: The read gets to within 3 residues of the CDR3 end, and the germline J gene fills in the rest. The chain joins TRBV19 to TRBJ2-2; D assignment may be TRBD1 or TRBD2 (6 bases each). There are 19 residues in the CDR3. Germline CDR1 LNHDA, CDR2 SQIVND (reference sequence). The covered CDR3 bases are TGTGCCAGTAGTATCCCCGTTGGCAGGGGCGGGATTAGGGCCAACGTG. Translating it yields CASSIPVGRGGIRANV. In full, the CDR3 reads CASSIPVGRGGIRANVLFF.

In regard to this clone: The read ends 3 residues early relative to the CDR3; the germline J gene fills the gap. The chain uses TRBV19 and TRBJ2-2; the match to TRBD2 covers 9 bases. The CDR3 runs 16 residues. CDR1 is LNHDA, CDR2 SQIVND, per germline (reference sequence). The junction had 7 bases not matched to a gene; V was cut back by 8 bases and J by 0 bases. CDR3 DNA, as far as it was read: TGTGCCAGTCGTCAGCTAGCGGGATCGAACACCGGGGAG. Translation gives CASRQLAGSNTGE. The whole CDR3 region reads CASRQLAGSNTGELFF.

As to this clone: The read terminates 3 residues ahead of where the CDR3 ends, so the germline J gene completes it. The rearrangement joins TRBV20-1 to TRBJ2-5; tentatively, D is TRBD2 (6 bases). Per germline, CDR1 DFQATT and CDR2 SNEGSKA (reference sequence). The length of the CDR3 is 14 residues. The V end was cut by 3 bases, the J end by 4 bases, with 15 bases between. The chain's CDR3 is CSASGRSRGETQYF. CDR3 DNA, as far as it was read: TGCAGTGCTAGCGGGAGAAGTCGGGGAGAGACC.

About this clone: The read finishes 3 residues shy of the CDR3 end, and the germline J gene is used to complete it. The gene calls are TRBV20-1 and TRBJ1-5; 7 bases map to TRBD1. CDR3 length equals 14 residues. CDR1 and CDR2 (germline): DFQATT, SNEGSKA (reference sequence). V lost 5 bases to trimming and J lost 4 bases; unmatched junction nucleotides: 8. The sequenced CDR3 bases are TGCAGTGCTTCCACAGGGGTGACTAATCAGCCC. Its protein product is CSASTGVTNQP. The CDR3 in full is CSASTGVTNQPQHF.

A remark on this clone: The CDR3 end is not reached by the read, which stops 3 residues before it; the germline J gene fills it in. The chain carries TRBV18 and TRBJ1-2, with a weak D call TRBD1 (5 bases). Germline V gives CDR1 KGHSH, CDR2 LQKENI. This CDR3 spans 16 amino acids. The CDR3 sequence is CASSPPFAGEPYDYTF. The sequenced part of the CDR3 DNA is TGTGCCAGCTCACCACCCTTTGCGGGGGAGCCCTACGAC.

For this clone: From the germline J gene comes the end of the CDR3, since the read stops 3 residues before it. This chain joins TRBV5-1 and TRBJ2-3; 7 bases map to TRBD2. This CDR3 region has 15 residues. Germline V gene sequence: CDR1 SGHRS, CDR2 YFSETQ. V dropped 0 bases and J dropped 0; count of bases not matched to a gene: 1. CDR3 DNA, as far as it was read: TGCGCCAGCAGCTTGGTAGCGGGCAGCACAGATACG. Translated: CASSLVAGSTDT. The complete CDR3 sequence is CASSLVAGSTDTQYF.

About this clone: The sequenced fragment ends 3 residues before the CDR3 boundary, so the rest is inferred from the germline J gene. The chain links TRBV7-9 to TRBJ1-4; perhaps TRBD1 as D (5 bases). Germline CDR1 is SEHNR and CDR2 is FQNEAQ (reference sequence). The CDR3 runs to 14 residues. The CDR3 protein is CASSLDSINSPLFF. Partial CDR3 DNA: TGTGCCAGCAGCCTCGACAGCATTAATTCACCA. The variable domain in full, completed from reference TRBV7-9 and TRBJ1-4, reads DTGVSQNPRHKITKRGQNVTFRCDPISEHNRLYWYRQTLGQGPEFLTYFQNEAQLEKSRLLSDRFSAERPKGSFSTLEIQRTEQGDSAMYLCASSLDSINSPLFFGSGTQLSVL.

To note about this clone: The read ends 3 residues before the CDR3 terminus; that terminus is restored from the germline J gene. This chain uses TRBV7-2 with TRBJ2-1; D might be TRBD1 (5 bases). This CDR3 contains 15 residues. V lost 5 bases and J 0 bases, leaving 11 bases between the germline ends. The germline gives CDR1 SGHTA, CDR2 FQGNSA. The CDR3 protein is CASSLTQGSYNEQFF. Partial CDR3 DNA: TGTGCCAGCAGCCTAACCCAGGGCTCCTACAATGAG.

With regard to this clone: With the read ending 3 residues before the CDR3 end, the germline J gene is used to fill in that end. The rearrangement joins TRBV6-2 or TRBV6-3 to TRBJ2-7, with 14 bases fitting TRBD2. The CDR3 has 17 amino acids. Germline V lookup: CDR1 MNHEY, CDR2 SVGEGT. V gave up 0 bases and J gave up 2 bases; unmatched junction bases: 3. The chain's CDR3 is CASSYSRTSGGTYEQYF. The part of the CDR3 DNA that was read is TGTGCCAGCAGTTACTCGAGGACTAGCGGGGGGACCTACGAG.

Details on this clone: Sequencing ends 3 residues short of the CDR3 end; the germline J gene provides the rest. The J gene is TRBJ2-3, the V gene TRBV5-1; D may be TRBD2 (6 bases). Trimming removed 1 base from V and 5 bases from J, with 8 bases in between. Germline lookup yields CDR1 SGHRS and CDR2 YFSETQ. This CDR3 is built from 13 residues. CDR3 residues: CASSLSGGDTQYF. CDR3 DNA (partial): TGCGCCAGCAGCTTGTCCGGGGGAGATACG.

Note on this clone: Coverage ceases 3 residues before the CDR3 finishes, and the germline J gene fills in the end. The J gene is TRBJ2-6, the V gene TRBV19; no clear D. Germline values: CDR1 LNHDA, CDR2 SQIVND (reference sequence). The ends were cut back, 7 bases at V and 0 bases at J, with 4 bases in the middle. The CDR3 consists of 13 residues. This CDR3 reads CASTLSGANVLTF. Partial CDR3 DNA: TGTGCCAGTACCCTCTCTGGGGCCAACGTC.

Here the CDR3 reads CASSRMTGKGYEQYF. CDR3 DNA (partial): TGTGCCAGCAGCAGGATGACAGGGAAGGGCTACGAG. The chain couples TRBV5-5 to TRBJ2-7; 7 positions match TRBD1. The CDR3 end is not reached by the read, which stops 3 residues before it; the germline J gene fills it in. J was trimmed by 3 bases and V by 4 bases; bases with no gene match: 10. This CDR3 region has 15 residues. CDR1 is SGHKS, CDR2 YYEKEE, per germline (reference sequence).

CDR3: CASSFSGLAGGYEQFF. The CDR3 DNA, read in part, is TGTGCCAGCAGTTTCTCGGGACTAGCGGGAGGCTATGAG. The chain employs TRBV27 and TRBJ2-1, with 15 bases that match TRBD2. The read ends 3 residues shy of where the CDR3 ends; the end is completed using the germline J gene. V trimming: 3 bases; J trimming: 8 bases; junction bases outside the gene matches: 5. The germline gives CDR1 MNHEY, CDR2 SMNVEV (reference sequence). The CDR3 runs 16 residues.

About this clone itself: One end of the junction is discordant with germline, which a read error may explain. The read ends 3 residues shy of where the CDR3 ends; the end is completed using the germline J gene. This CDR3 is also generated by other DNA sequences in the sample. V and J are TRBV2 and TRBJ1-3; D is possibly TRBD1 (6 bases). The CDR3 consists of 15 residues. In germline, CDR1 is SNHLY, CDR2 FYNNEI. CDR3 DNA (partial): TGTGCCAGCAGTGAGGGGGGGCTAGGTGGAAACACG. Protein: CASSEGGLGGNT. The entire CDR3 is CASSEGGLGGNTIYF.